This paragraph reports one T cell receptor beta chain. The sample originates from a study of T cell changes during pregnancy in multiple sclerosis. The CDR3 is 13 amino acids. Trimming stripped 5 bases from V and 6 bases from J, with 12 bases between. Germline CDR1 is SGHNT and CDR2 is YYREEE (reference sequence). Repertoires were generated with immunoSEQ multiplex PCR, while TCRdb's copy carries only in-frame clones and drops some. The sample contains about 52,000 clones, more than 80% of which appear only once. Sequenced material: CD4+ T cells from peripheral blood mononuclear cells, taken before pregnancy. This receptor was identified in a female donor with multiple sclerosis, enrolled in a pregnancy study. The chain has TRBV5-4 and TRBJ2-1; tentative D call: TRBD1 (5 bases). The CDR3 loop is CASRQGQANEQFF. The CDR3 nucleotides are TGTGCCAGCAGACAAGGACAAGCCAATGAGCAGTTCTTC.